Detailed here is one T cell receptor (beta chain). Its matching antigen is unknown. Measured with immunoSEQ multiplex PCR; TCRdb has only the in-frame clones, and not every one. The sample has 100,000 to 120,000 clones, roughly 89% seen once. The data belong to a study of T cell responses to AZD1222 COVID-19 vaccine. General study findings and limits: Seropositive AZD1222 recipients at baseline numbered only five to seven. Mostly white British, mostly female donors; authors suggested clonal diversity may be underestimated. Vaccine-related CD4 TCRs covered spike, predominating at 160-218 and 743-854. The reported proportion of spike-specific TCRs targeting unmutated variant regions was nearly half.

The germline V and J ends were trimmed by 7 bases and 0 bases, with 13 bases remaining between them. This CDR3 contains 16 residues. CDR1 LNHDA and CDR2 SQIVND come from the germline V gene (reference sequence). The TCR comes from an adult who received the AZD1222 COVID-19 vaccine. The source was peripheral blood, collected 28 days after the second AZD1222 dose. The V and J genes are TRBV19 and TRBJ2-6, with D possibly matching TRBD2 (6 bases). The CDR3 DNA follows: TGTGCCAGTATCCCCGCGGGGCTCTCTGGGGCCAACGTCCTGACTTTC. Its translation: CASIPAGLSGANVLTF. The full variable domain, completed using reference TRBV19 and TRBJ2-6, is DGGITQSPKYLFRKEGQNVTLSCEQNLNHDAMYWYRQDPGQGLRLIYYSQIVNDFQKGDIAEGYSVSREKKESFPLTVTSAQKNPTAFYLCASIPAGLSGANVLTFGAGSRLTVL.